A single sample is the source of the 11 T cell receptor beta chains below, sequenced in a study of beta chain features in type 1 diabetes. Study observations and caveats: Significant though moderate, a shortening of TCRB CDR3s appeared in all four CD4+ subsets of Type 1 diabetes patients.

These receptors have no identified antigens. The authors reverse transcribed all of the isolated RNA, so sequencing captured expressed TCRB transcripts. The table came from immunoSEQ multiplex PCR; TCRdb's copy has only in-frame clones and leaves some out. This repertoire shows 400,000 or so clones, around 13% found once; its top ten account for 0.008% to 0.011%. What was sequenced was naive CD4+ T cells from blood. Receptors were obtained from a woman aged 18-29 years with type 1 diabetes.

The V gene is TRBV15, the J gene TRBJ2-7; D is perhaps TRBD1 (6 bases). Germline-derived CDR1 and CDR2 are LNHNV and YYDKDF (reference sequence). This CDR3 region has 13 residues. The V and J ends lost 3 bases and 0 bases respectively, with 6 bases between them. Written as DNA, the CDR3 is TGTGCCACCAGCAGCAGGGGCTCCTACGAGCAGTACTTC. It specifies CATSSRGSYEQYF.

The rearrangement links TRBV7-2 to TRBJ2-1, with 9 positions matching TRBD2. Per the germline V gene, CDR1 is SGHTA and CDR2 is FQGNSA. The junction had 7 bases not matched to a gene; V was cut back by 2 bases and J by 2 bases. The CDR3 totals 17 residues. CDR3 residues: CASSLIGASGAYNEQFF. For the CDR3, the DNA is TGTGCCAGCAGCTTAATTGGTGCTAGCGGGGCCTACAATGAGCAGTTCTTC.

V usage is TRBV5-1 and J usage is TRBJ2-1, with 11 positions matching TRBD2. The CDR3 runs to 14 residues. The V gene's germline CDR1 is SGHRS and CDR2 YFSETQ. Trimming removed 6 bases from V and 6 bases from J; junction bases left unmatched: 5. The CDR3 DNA follows: TGCGCCAGCACTAGCGGGAGGTTTATCAATGAGCAGTTCTTC. Its translation is CASTSGRFINEQFF.

This chain uses TRBV28 with TRBJ2-7; D gene unclear. V lost 4 bases, J lost 5 bases, and 3 bases lay in between. The CDR3 is 10 amino acids. Per the germline V gene, CDR1 is MDHEN and CDR2 is SYDVKM. As DNA, the CDR3 is TGTGCCAGCAGTTCAAACGAGCAGTACTTC. It codes for CASSSNEQYF.

The V call is TRBV5-1, the J call TRBJ2-3, with 12 bases aligning to TRBD2. The CDR3 contains 15 residues. CDR1 is SGHRS, CDR2 YFSETQ, per germline. The J segment lost 5 bases and the V segment lost 0 bases, leaving 1 base of the junction unmatched. CDR3 amino acids: CASSLGLAGEDTQYF. The DNA for the CDR3 is TGCGCCAGCAGCTTGGGACTAGCGGGAGAAGATACGCAGTATTTT.

V gene TRBV30 combines with J gene TRBJ1-1; D ambiguous. This CDR3 spans 11 amino acids. Germline assignment: CDR1 GTSNPN and CDR2 SVGIG (reference sequence). V lost 4 bases to trimming and J lost 2 bases, with 5 bases between them. The CDR3, as DNA: TGTGCCTGGACCACTAACACTGAAGCTTTCTTT. Translated: CAWTTNTEAFF.

This clone has only a few counts. The J gene is TRBJ2-2, the V gene TRBV7-2, with 9 bases matching TRBD1. In germline, CDR1 is SGHTA, CDR2 FQGNSA. V lost 8 bases, J lost 0 bases, and 1 base stayed unmatched. CDR3 length: 14 residues. The CDR3 loop reads CASGTGTNTGELFF. The CDR3 coding sequence is TGTGCCAGCGGGACAGGGACGAACACCGGGGAGCTGTTTTTT.

The chain recombines TRBV13 with TRBJ2-5; 8 bases are a match to TRBD2. J lost 9 bases, V lost 0 bases, and 12 bases had no gene match. The germline V gene has CDR1 PRHDT and CDR2 FYEKMQ (reference sequence). The CDR3 spans 16 residues. The CDR3 DNA reads TGTGCCAGCAGCTTAGGCGGGAGGGCCCCTCTTCAGGCCCAGTACTTC. As protein: CASSLGGRAPLQAQYF.

Written as DNA, the CDR3 is TGTGCCAGCAGCTTAGGGGCTAGCAGTTTACTGGAGCAGTACTTC. Translating it yields CASSLGASSLLEQYF. The genes are TRBV7-9 and TRBJ2-7; D is possibly TRBD2 (5 bases). The CDR3 sequence is 15 residues long. Germline assignment: CDR1 SEHNR and CDR2 FQNEAQ (reference sequence). V lost 1 base and J 7 bases, leaving 17 bases between the germline ends.

This clone showed up just a few times. The rearrangement uses TRBV28 and TRBJ2-2, with 9 bases aligning to TRBD1. The ends lost 6 bases at V and 7 bases at J; junction bases unmatched: 3. This CDR3 is built from 13 residues. Germline CDR1 reads MDHEN; CDR2 reads SYDVKM. CDR3 coding DNA: TGTGCCAGCAGAGGGACAGGGATCGGGGAGCTGTTTTTT. Its translation: CASRGTGIGELFF.

This clone was picked up a small number of times. The CDR3 sequence: CASTSYEGVGEQFF. In nucleotides, the CDR3 is TGTGCCAGCACCTCTTACGAGGGGGTGGGTGAGCAGTTCTTC. This chain links TRBV7-2 with TRBJ2-1; D is perhaps TRBD1 (6 bases). The V and J ends lost 7 bases and 9 bases respectively, with 19 bases between them. The CDR3 is 14 amino acids. CDR1 and CDR2 from the germline V gene are SGHTA and FQGNSA.